Following are 4 T cell receptor beta chains from one sample sequenced in a study of shared clonotypes between healthy human individuals. Here immunoSEQ multiplex PCR was the method, and the copy in TCRdb shows in-frame clones only, minus some. The sample includes roughly 2.2 million clones, 85% to 95% of them seen just once. The sequencing input was naive CD4+ T cells from PBMCs. Subset defined: CD45RA+ positively selected. These receptor sequences come from a man aged 18 to 29 in good health. Some clones in this sample may be carry-over from other donors' samples.

For this clone: Other DNA sequences in the sample encode the same CDR3. The V call is TRBV6-6, the J call TRBJ2-2; D gene uncertain. Germline CDR1 is MNHNY and CDR2 is SVGAGI (reference sequence). This CDR3 contains 12 residues. Trimming shortened V by 8 bases and J by 5 bases, and 9 bases separated the two germline ends. CDR3 bases: TGTGCCAGCCGACACCCTACCGGGGAGCTGTTTTTT. It yields the protein CASRHPTGELFF.

Written as DNA, the CDR3 is TGTGCCAGCAGTTTATCCATCAATCAGCCCCAGCATTTT. Translating it yields CASSLSINQPQHF. The rearrangement links TRBV28 to TRBJ1-5; D gene ambiguous. The CDR3 extends over 13 amino acids. V gave up 1 base and J gave up 3 bases, with 4 bases separating them. The germline CDR1 and CDR2 sequences are MDHEN and SYDVKM.

The V call is TRBV5-1, the J call TRBJ2-3; TRBD2 aligns across 8 bases. The ends lost 7 bases at V and 5 bases at J; junction bases unmatched: 12. The germline V gene encodes CDR1 SGHRS and CDR2 YFSETQ. The CDR3 totals 15 residues. The CDR3 protein is CASLRGGSTQDTQYF. DNA of the CDR3: TGCGCCAGCCTACGGGGGGGTTCCACCCAAGATACGCAGTATTTT.

This chain links TRBV14 with TRBJ2-1, with D maybe TRBD2 (5 bases). Trimming stripped 4 bases from V and 0 bases from J, with 10 bases between. The CDR3 length is 15 residues. Germline values: CDR1 SGHDN, CDR2 FVKESK. For the CDR3, the DNA is TGTGCCAGCAGCCGTAGCGAGACCTCCTACAATGAGCAGTTCTTC. Translated: CASSRSETSYNEQFF.